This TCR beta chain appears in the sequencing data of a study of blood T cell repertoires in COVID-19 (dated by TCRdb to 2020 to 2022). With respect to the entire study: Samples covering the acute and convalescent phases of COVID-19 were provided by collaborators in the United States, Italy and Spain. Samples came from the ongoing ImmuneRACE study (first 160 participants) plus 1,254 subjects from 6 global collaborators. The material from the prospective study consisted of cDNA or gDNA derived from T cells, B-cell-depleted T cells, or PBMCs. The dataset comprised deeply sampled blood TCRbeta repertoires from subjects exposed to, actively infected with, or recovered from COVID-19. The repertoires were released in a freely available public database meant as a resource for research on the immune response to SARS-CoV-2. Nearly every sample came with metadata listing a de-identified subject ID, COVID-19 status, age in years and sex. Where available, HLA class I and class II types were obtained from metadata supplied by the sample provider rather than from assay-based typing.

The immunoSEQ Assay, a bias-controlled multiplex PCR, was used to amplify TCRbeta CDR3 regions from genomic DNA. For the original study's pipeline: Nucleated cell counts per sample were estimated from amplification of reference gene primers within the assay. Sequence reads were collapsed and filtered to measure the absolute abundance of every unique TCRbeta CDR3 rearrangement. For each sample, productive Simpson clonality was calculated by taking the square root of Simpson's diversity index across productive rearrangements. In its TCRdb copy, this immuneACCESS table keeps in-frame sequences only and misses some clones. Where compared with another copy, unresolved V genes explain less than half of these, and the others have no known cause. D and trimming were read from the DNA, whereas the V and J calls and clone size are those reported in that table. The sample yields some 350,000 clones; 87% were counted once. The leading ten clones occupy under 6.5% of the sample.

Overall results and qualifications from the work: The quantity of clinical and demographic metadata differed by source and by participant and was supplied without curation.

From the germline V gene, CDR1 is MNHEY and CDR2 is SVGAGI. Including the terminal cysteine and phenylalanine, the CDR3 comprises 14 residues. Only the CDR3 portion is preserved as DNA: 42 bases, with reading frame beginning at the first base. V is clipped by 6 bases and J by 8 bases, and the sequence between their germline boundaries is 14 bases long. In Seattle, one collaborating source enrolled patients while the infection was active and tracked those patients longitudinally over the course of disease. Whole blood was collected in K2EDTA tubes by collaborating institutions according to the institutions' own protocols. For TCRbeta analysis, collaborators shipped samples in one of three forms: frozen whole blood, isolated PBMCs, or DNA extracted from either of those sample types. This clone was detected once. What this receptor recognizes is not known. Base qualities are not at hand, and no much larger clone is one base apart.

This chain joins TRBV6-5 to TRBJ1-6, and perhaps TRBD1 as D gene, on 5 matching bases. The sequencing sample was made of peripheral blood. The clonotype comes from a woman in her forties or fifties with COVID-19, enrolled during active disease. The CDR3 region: CASSSRQFYSPLHF. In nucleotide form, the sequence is TGTGCCAGCAGCTCTAGACAGTTCTATTCACCCCTCCACTTT.